This TCR beta chain was obtained from a study of T-cell reconstitution after alpha-beta-depleted transplantation in children. The study's findings and limits: Day-60 TCRbeta diversity that was high in some patients was derived from surviving recipient T cells and thymic progenitors. Diversity and T-cell counts at one year after transplant derived mostly from new T cells.

About this clonotype itself: Its target is unknown.

Unique molecular identifiers were incorporated into the prepared TCRbeta library. TCRdb re-called the PCR reads through MiXCR, storing one row per CDR3 protein. The sample consists of some 26,000 distinct CDR3 sequences, roughly a sixth of them appearing once. This clonotype originated in a male patient between 2 and 9 years old who had a stem cell transplant for acute lymphoblastic leukemia, so the T cells may come from the graft donor. The material sequenced was PBMCs, mostly from graft donor cells, taken 60 days after TCRalphabeta/CD19-depleted stem cell transplant.

In nucleotides, the CDR3 is TGCGCCAGCAGCCAAGCTACAGGTCACTATGGCTACACCTTC. Protein product: CASSQATGHYGYTF. The chain has TRBV4-3 and TRBJ1-2; possible D gene TRBD1, 5 bases. The CDR3 spans 14 residues. Trimming took off 1 base at V and 3 bases at J, with 9 bases between the two ends. The V gene's germline CDR1 is LGHNA and CDR2 YSLEER.